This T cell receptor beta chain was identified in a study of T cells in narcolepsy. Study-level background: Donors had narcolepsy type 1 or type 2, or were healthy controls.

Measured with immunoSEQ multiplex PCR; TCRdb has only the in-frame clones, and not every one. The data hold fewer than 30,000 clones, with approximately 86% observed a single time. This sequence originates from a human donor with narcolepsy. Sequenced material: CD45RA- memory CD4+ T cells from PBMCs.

CDR3 sequence: CASSLASGGQLNEKLFF. In DNA form, the CDR3 reads TGCGCCAGCAGCTTGGCCAGCGGGGGCCAACTTAATGAAAAACTGTTTTTT. This chain connects TRBV5-1 to TRBJ1-4; D may be TRBD1 (6 bases). V was trimmed by 0 bases and J by 4 bases, leaving 16 bases between them. This CDR3 is 17 amino acids long. Germline V gene data show CDR1 as SGHRS and CDR2 as YFSETQ.